One sample yielded the 17 T cell receptor beta chains listed below, sequenced in a study of identical twins. TCRdb itself ran the 5' RACE reads through MiXCR, one entry per CDR3 protein. The sample lists more than 1.5 million distinct CDR3 sequences, under 35% occurring once. The sequenced material came from cord blood. The source is a newborn girl in good health.

The table lists this clonotype with a few counts. V usage is TRBV20-1 and J usage is TRBJ2-7; D gene uncertain. The CDR3 spans 11 residues. Trimming removed 6 bases from V and 7 bases from J, with 13 bases in between. CDR1 and CDR2 (germline): DFQATT, SNEGSKA (reference sequence). CDR3 DNA sequence: TGCAGTGCCCCCCCCGTGGGTGAGCAGTACTTC. It codes for CSAPPVGEQYF.

The rearrangement joins TRBV6-6 to TRBJ1-4; 7 nucleotides match TRBD1. The length of the CDR3 is 15 residues. The V gene end was trimmed by 6 bases and the J gene end by 0 bases; junction bases not matched to a gene: 4. CDR1 and CDR2 from the germline V gene are MNHNY and SVGAGI (reference sequence). The CDR3 DNA follows: TGTGCCAGCAGAGGCGGACAGGCAACTAATGAAAAACTGTTTTTT. Amino acid sequence: CASRGGQATNEKLFF.

In this sample, this clonotype turned up many times. The chain combines TRBV28 with TRBJ1-1; possibly TRBD1 for D (6 bases). Trimming pared 3 bases from V and 5 bases from J, leaving 10 bases between. CDR1 and CDR2 (germline): MDHEN, SYDVKM. The CDR3 loop spans 13 amino acids. The CDR3 bases are TGTGCCAGCAGTTTCGGGGGGCGGACTGAAGCTTTCTTT. This encodes CASSFGGRTEAFF.

This chain joins TRBV28 and TRBJ1-1; 9 bases fit TRBD1. The V and J ends lost 3 bases and 2 bases, in that order; junction bases with no gene match: 16. This CDR3 is 19 amino acids long. Germline loops: CDR1 MDHEN, CDR2 SYDVKM. The CDR3 region has the DNA TGTGCCAGCAGTTTGGGACAGGGTCGGTTCGTGAAGGGAAACACTGAAGCTTTCTTT. Translated: CASSLGQGRFVKGNTEAFF.

This clonotype was counted between two and nine times. The chain links TRBV5-1 to TRBJ1-4, with D perhaps TRBD1 (5 bases). V lost 4 bases, J lost 5 bases, and 15 bases lay in between. The germline CDR1 and CDR2 sequences are SGHRS and YFSETQ. This CDR3 spans 15 amino acids. The CDR3 nucleotides read TGCGCCAGCAGCGTGTCAGGGACCATCAATGAAAAACTGTTTTTT. Its translation is CASSVSGTINEKLFF.

The chain is built from TRBV7-9 and TRBJ2-3; no clear D gene. V was cut by 1 base and J by 6 bases, with 14 bases left in between. CDR3 length: 15 amino acids. Germline V lookup: CDR1 SEHNR, CDR2 FQNEAQ (reference sequence). CDR3 region: CASSLVAEPLDTQYF. In DNA form, the CDR3 reads TGTGCCAGCAGCTTAGTTGCTGAACCTCTGGATACGCAGTATTTT.

In regard to this clonotype: The junction differs from germline at one of its ends, possibly a read error. The V and J genes are TRBV5-4 and TRBJ2-3; D not certain. CDR3 length equals 12 residues. Germline-derived CDR1 and CDR2 are SGHNT and YYREEE (reference sequence). CDR3 sequence: CASSQEPDAQYF. The DNA of the CDR3 is TGTGCCAGCAGCCAGGAGCCAGATGCGCAGTATTTT.

This clonotype was counted between two and nine times. The rearrangement joins TRBV7-2 to TRBJ2-1; TRBD2 matches at 10 bases. Trimming at V came to 1 base and at J to 7 bases, leaving 4 bases not matched to a gene. CDR1 SGHTA and CDR2 FQGNSA come from the germline V gene. CDR3 length equals 15 residues. CDR3 DNA sequence: TGTGCCAGCAGCTTAGGGGGACTAGCGAGGAATGAGCAGTTCTTC. Its protein product is CASSLGGLARNEQFF.

The chain combines TRBV3-1 with TRBJ2-3, with D perhaps given as TRBD1 or TRBD2 (6 bases each). This CDR3 spans 16 amino acids. Trimming took off 1 base at V and 2 bases at J, with 13 bases between the two ends. Germline lookup yields CDR1 LGHDT and CDR2 YNNKEL (reference sequence). The CDR3 reads CASSQGGASNTDTQYF. In DNA, the CDR3 is TGTGCCAGCAGCCAAGGGGGGGCTAGTAACACAGATACGCAGTATTTT.

This clonotype has just a few counts. The chain carries TRBV20-1 and TRBJ2-5; D is perhaps TRBD2 (6 bases). The V and J ends lost 5 bases and 3 bases respectively, with 16 bases between them. CDR3 length equals 14 residues. Germline lookup yields CDR1 DFQATT and CDR2 SNEGSKA (reference sequence). CDR3 DNA sequence: TGCAGTGCTCCCCGACTAGGGCGGGAAGAGACCCAGTACTTC. It encodes CSAPRLGREETQYF.

This clonotype has only a few counts. The CDR3 loop is CASSLTDEWGSEAFF. The CDR3 DNA follows: TGTGCCAGCAGCTTAACTGACGAGTGGGGCTCTGAAGCTTTCTTT. The V gene is TRBV13, the J gene TRBJ1-1; a possible D gene is TRBD1 (5 bases). Germline V gene sequence: CDR1 PRHDT, CDR2 FYEKMQ (reference sequence). V lost 2 bases and J 6 bases, leaving 16 bases between the germline ends. This CDR3 comprises 15 residues.

On this clonotype: Its ends do not fully match the called genes, so a read error is possible. The rearrangement uses TRBV5-1 and TRBJ2-3, with 8 positions matching TRBD1. CDR3 size: 14 residues. The germline V gene has CDR1 SGHRS and CDR2 YFSETQ. This chain's CDR3 is CAGSPTGGTDTQYF. For the CDR3, the DNA is TGCGCCGGCAGCCCGACAGGGGGCACAGATACGCAGTATTTT. Looking up the rest from reference TRBV5-1 and TRBJ2-3 gives the full variable domain: KAGVTQTPRYLIKTRGQQVTLSCSPISGHRSVSWYQQTPGQGLQFLFEYFSETQRNKGNFPGRFSGRQFSNSRSEMNVSTLELGDSALYLCAGSPTGGTDTQYFGPGTRLTVL.

This clonotype has more than one count but fewer than ten. The genes are TRBV5-1 and TRBJ1-1, with 8 bases aligning to TRBD1. There are 13 residues in the CDR3. V lost 4 bases to trimming and J lost 7 bases; unmatched junction nucleotides: 6. Germline V gene data show CDR1 as SGHRS and CDR2 as YFSETQ. CDR3 sequence: CASSVDRVGEAFF. CDR3 bases: TGCGCCAGCAGCGTGGACAGGGTGGGTGAAGCTTTCTTT. Full variable domain (missing parts from reference TRBV5-1 and TRBJ1-1): KAGVTQTPRYLIKTRGQQVTLSCSPISGHRSVSWYQQTPGQGLQFLFEYFSETQRNKGNFPGRFSGRQFSNSRSEMNVSTLELGDSALYLCASSVDRVGEAFFGQGTRLTVV.

This clonotype was seen a handful of times. The chain links TRBV3-1 to TRBJ1-1, with D hard to call. CDR3 length: 14 residues. Germline V gene sequence: CDR1 LGHDT, CDR2 YNNKEL (reference sequence). V was trimmed by 4 bases and J by 0 bases, leaving 9 bases between them. The CDR3 nucleotides read TGTGCCAGCAGCCCCTCCACCCTGAACACTGAAGCTTTCTTT. This sequence encodes CASSPSTLNTEAFF.

This clonotype was counted ten times or more. This chain links TRBV29-1 with TRBJ2-3; 7 bases line up with TRBD2. The V gene's germline CDR1 is SQVTM and CDR2 ANQGSEA. V lost 7 bases and J lost 2; bases outside the gene matches: 3. The CDR3 covers 12 residues. The CDR3 protein is CSAAGTTDTQYF. The CDR3 bases are TGCAGCGCAGCGGGGACCACAGATACGCAGTATTTT.

This clonotype was found a few times. The V gene is TRBV4-2, the J gene TRBJ2-1; 12 bases agree with TRBD2. V shed 10 bases, J shed 7 bases, and the junction held 8 bases outside the gene matches. The germline CDR1 and CDR2 sequences are LGHNA and YNFKEQ. CDR3 length: 14 amino acids. The CDR3, as DNA: TGTGCCACCATGACTAGCGGGGGTTCAAATGAGCAGTTCTTC. Protein sequence: CATMTSGGSNEQFF.

This clonotype was seen a handful of times. The V call is TRBV12-3 or TRBV12-4, the J call TRBJ1-6; possibly TRBD1 for D (6 bases). The CDR3 is made up of 18 amino acids. Trimming took 2 bases from V and 6 from J, leaving 20 bases between them. This CDR3 reads CASSLLVPLGGRNSPLHF. The DNA of the CDR3 is TGTGCCAGCAGTTTACTCGTCCCACTTGGGGGCCGTAATTCACCCCTCCACTTT.